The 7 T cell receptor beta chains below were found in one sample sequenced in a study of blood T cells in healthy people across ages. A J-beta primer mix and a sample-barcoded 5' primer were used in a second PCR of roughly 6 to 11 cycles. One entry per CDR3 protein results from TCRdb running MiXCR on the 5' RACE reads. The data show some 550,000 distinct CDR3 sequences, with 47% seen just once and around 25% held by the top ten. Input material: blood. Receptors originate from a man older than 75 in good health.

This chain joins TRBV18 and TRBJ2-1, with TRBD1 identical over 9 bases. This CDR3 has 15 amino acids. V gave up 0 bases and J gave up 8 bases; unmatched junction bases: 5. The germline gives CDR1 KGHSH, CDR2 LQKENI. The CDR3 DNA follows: TGTGCCAGCTCACCACCGTCACAGGGGGCAGATGAGCAGTTCTTC. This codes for CASSPPSQGADEQFF.

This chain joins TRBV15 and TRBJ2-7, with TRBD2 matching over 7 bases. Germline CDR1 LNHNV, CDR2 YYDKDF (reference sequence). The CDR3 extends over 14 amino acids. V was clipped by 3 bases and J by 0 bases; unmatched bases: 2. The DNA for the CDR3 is TGTGCCACCAGCAGTACGGGGGGCTCCTACGAGCAGTACTTC. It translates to CATSSTGGSYEQYF.

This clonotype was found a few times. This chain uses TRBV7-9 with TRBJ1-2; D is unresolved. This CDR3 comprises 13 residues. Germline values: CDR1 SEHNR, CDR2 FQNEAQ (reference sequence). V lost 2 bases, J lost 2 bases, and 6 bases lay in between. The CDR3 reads CASSLRLNYGYTF. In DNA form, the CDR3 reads TGTGCCAGCAGCTTACGACTCAACTATGGCTACACCTTC.

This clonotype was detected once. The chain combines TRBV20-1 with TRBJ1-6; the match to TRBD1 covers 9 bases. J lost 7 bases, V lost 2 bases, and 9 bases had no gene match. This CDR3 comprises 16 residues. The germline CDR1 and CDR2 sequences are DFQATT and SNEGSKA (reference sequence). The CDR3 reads CSARRRTGVRNSPLHF. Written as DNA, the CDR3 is TGCAGTGCTAGACGGAGGACAGGGGTTAGAAATTCACCCCTCCACTTT.

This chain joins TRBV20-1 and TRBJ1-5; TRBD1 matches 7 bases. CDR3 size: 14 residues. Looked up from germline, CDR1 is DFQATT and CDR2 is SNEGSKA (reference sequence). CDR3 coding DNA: TGCAGCGCCGGGACAGCGAAACCTAATCAGCCCCAGCATTTT. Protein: CSAGTAKPNQPQHF.

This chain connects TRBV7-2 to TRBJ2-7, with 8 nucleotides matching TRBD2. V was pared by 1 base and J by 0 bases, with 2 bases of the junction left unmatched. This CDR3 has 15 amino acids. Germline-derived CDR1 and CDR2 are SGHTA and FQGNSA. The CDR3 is CASSLGSGVSYEQYF. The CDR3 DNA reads TGTGCCAGCAGCTTAGGTAGCGGGGTCTCCTACGAGCAGTACTTC.

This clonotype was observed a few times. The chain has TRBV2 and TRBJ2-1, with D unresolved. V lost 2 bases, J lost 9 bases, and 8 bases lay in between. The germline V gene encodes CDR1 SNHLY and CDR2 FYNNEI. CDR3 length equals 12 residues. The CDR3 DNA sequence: TGTGCCAGCAGTGAAACCCGGGTTGAGCAGTTCTTC. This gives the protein CASSETRVEQFF.